This TCR beta chain was profiled in a study of beta chain features in type 1 diabetes. General study points: TCRB CDR3s were moderately but significantly shorter in Type 1 diabetes patients in all four CD4+ subsets.

TCRB transcripts that were expressed got sequenced, as all of the isolated RNA had been reverse transcribed. The protocol was immunoSEQ multiplex PCR, while the TCRdb copy is restricted to in-frame clones and leaves out a portion. This table holds approximately 600,000 clones, under 15% found once. This clone turned up a few times. Its cognate antigen is unknown. V was trimmed by 3 bases and J by 2 bases, leaving 18 bases between them. Germline-derived CDR1 and CDR2 are LGHNA and YNFKEQ. The CDR3 is made up of 17 amino acids. Material for sequencing was naive CD4+ T cells from blood. The TCR originated in a man aged 25-45 years with type 1 diabetes. This chain connects TRBV4-2 to TRBJ2-3, with D tentatively TRBD2 (5 bases). The DNA of the CDR3 is TGTGCCAGCAGCCAGGGGAGTAGCGTGGCCTCCACAGATACGCAGTATTTT. This sequence encodes CASSQGSSVASTDTQYF.